These T cell receptor beta chains were read from a single sample in a study of Ad26.COV2.S vaccination and SARS-CoV-2 variants. Sequenced by immunoSEQ multiplex PCR; TCRdb stores in-frame clones only, minus some. The table lists around 400,000 clones, 89% of them singletons. This specimen was peripheral blood, taken in a trial of Ad26.COV2.S vaccine versus placebo. Receptors were obtained from a person between 18 and 59 years old who received the Ad26.COV2.S COVID-19 vaccine or a placebo. Both conserved end residues are part of each CDR3. The D gene is left open where the match is weak. Expanded clones get a size class; other rows say once, few or many, or leave the size out.

d_gene	v_gene	abundance	j_gene	CDR3nt	CDR3aa
.	TRBV6-1	.	TRBJ1-4	TGTGCCAGCAGTGAAGACATTTGGGGGGAAGATGAAAAACTGTTTTTT	CASSEDIWGEDEKLFF
.	TRBV5-6	.	TRBJ2-5	TGTGCCAGCAGCTTGGAGAAAGGTGGGACCCAGTACTTC	CASSLEKGGTQYF
TRBD1	TRBV24-1	.	TRBJ2-1	TGTGCCACCAGCAGACAGGGTTGGGGCAATGAGCAGTTCTTC	CATSRQGWGNEQFF
TRBD1	TRBV6-5	.	TRBJ2-1	TGTGCCACCAAAGTCCAGGGGGCGGTCAATGAGCAGTTCTTC	CATKVQGAVNEQFF
.	TRBV5-4	.	TRBJ1-6	TGTGCCAGCAGCTTGGAGGTAGGGGGAGTGTCACCCCTCCACTTT	CASSLEVGGVSPLHF
.	TRBV9	.	TRBJ1-3	TGTGCCAGCAGCGTAGGGCGGTTTCGGTTTTCTGGAAACACCATATATTTT	CASSVGRFRFSGNTIYF
.	TRBV29-1	.	TRBJ2-5	TGCAGCGTTGGCGTAGCGGTACAAGAGACCCAGTACTTC	CSVGVAVQETQYF
TRBD2	TRBV11-2	.	TRBJ2-1	TGTGCCAGCAGAGCCGGGACTAGCGGGGCCTACAATGAGCAGTTCTTC	CASRAGTSGAYNEQFF
.	TRBV28	.	TRBJ2-7	TGTGCCGCAAGGGGGGGGCCACACTACGAGCAGTACTTC	CAARGGPHYEQYF
.	TRBV7-9	few	TRBJ1-6	TGTGCCAGCAGCTTAAGTGGCGCACCCCTCCACTTT	CASSLSGAPLHF
.	TRBV27	.	TRBJ2-4	TGTGCCAGCAGTTTAGTCCCGGGGAACATTCAGTACTTC	CASSLVPGNIQYF
.	TRBV29-1	.	TRBJ2-6	TGCAGCGTTAAAGGGACCGGGGCCAACGTCCTGACTTTC	CSVKGTGANVLTF
.	TRBV11-3	once	TRBJ1-4	TGTGCCAGCAGCTTTGGACGGTACGATGAAAAACTGTTTTTT	CASSFGRYDEKLFF
TRBD1	TRBV18	.	TRBJ2-7	TGTGCCAGCTCACCTCGGACAGGGGACTACGAGCAGTACTTC	CASSPRTGDYEQYF
.	TRBV7-9	.	TRBJ2-1	TGTGCCAGCAGCTTAGAAAGTGCCCTCGCCTTCTTC	CASSLESALAFF
.	TRBV9	.	TRBJ1-1	TGTGCCAGCAGTCCTTCCGACAGCCACACTGAAGCTTTCTTT	CASSPSDSHTEAFF
TRBD1	TRBV28	few	TRBJ1-5	TGTGCCAGCATTAGCGTGGGGGACAGGGGGCTGAATCAGCCCCAGCATTTT	CASISVGDRGLNQPQHF
TRBD2	TRBV4-3	once	TRBJ2-1	TGCGCCAGCAGCCAAGATAGAGCCTCGGGGGGTTTCGACAATGAGCAGTTCTTC	CASSQDRASGGFDNEQFF
.	TRBV20-1	.	TRBJ2-1	TGCAGTGCTAGTCCCCCCAGCGGATCTAACAATGAGCAGTTCTTC	CSASPPSGSNNEQFF
.	TRBV6-6	.	TRBJ2-3	TGTGCCAGCAGACCGAGAAGGGGGATCAGCACAGATACGCAGTATTTT	CASRPRRGISTDTQYF
.	TRBV7-9	.	TRBJ2-2	TGTGCCAGCAGCTTAGGGGACAAAGCGAACACCGGGGAGCTGTTTTTT	CASSLGDKANTGELFF
.	TRBV27	.	TRBJ2-7	TGTGCCAGCAGTTTTTGGGGGGCGGTCGAGCAGTACTTC	CASSFWGAVEQYF
TRBD2	TRBV29-1	.	TRBJ2-7	TGCAGCGTTGAAGGGCTAGCGGGAGTTAAGTACGAGCAGTACTTC	CSVEGLAGVKYEQYF
.	TRBV3-1/TRBV3-2	.	TRBJ2-6	TGTGCCAGCAGCCAAGATGGGGGCCCAATTGATGGGGCCAACGTCCTGACTTTC	CASSQDGGPIDGANVLTF
.	TRBV4-1	.	TRBJ2-3	TGCGCCAGCAGCCAGTTGACTAGGGCCCACACAGATACGCAGTATTTT	CASSQLTRAHTDTQYF
.	TRBV5-1	.	TRBJ2-3	TGCGCCAGTGGGGTTGAGGATACGCAGTATTTT	CASGVEDTQYF
.	TRBV2	many	TRBJ2-7	TGTGCCAGCAGTGATAGCCAGATTGCCTACGAGCAGTACTTC	CASSDSQIAYEQYF
TRBD1	TRBV4-2	once	TRBJ2-7	TGTGCCAGCAGCCCGGGACAGTTGGGTTACGAGCAGTACTTC	CASSPGQLGYEQYF
.	TRBV10-3	.	TRBJ1-5	TGTGCCATCAGTGAGTCGGCACAGGCAAACGGCAATCAGCCCCAGCATTTT	CAISESAQANGNQPQHF
TRBD2	TRBV7-2	.	TRBJ2-7	TGTGCCAGCAGCTTAGGTAGCGGGAGGGCCCCCTACGAGCAGTACTTC	CASSLGSGRAPYEQYF
.	TRBV18	.	TRBJ2-5	TGTGCCAGCTCACCTAAGATCGGACCACAAGAGACCCAGTACTTC	CASSPKIGPQETQYF
.	TRBV5-1	few	TRBJ2-2	TGCGCCAGCAGCTGGGACGGATCGAACACCGGGGAGCTGTTTTTT	CASSWDGSNTGELFF
.	TRBV5-1	.	TRBJ2-1	TGCGCCAGCAGCTCCACAGGGAGCTCCTACAATGAGCAGTTCTTC	CASSSTGSSYNEQFF
.	TRBV28	.	TRBJ1-2	TGTGCCAGCAGTTTGAGGGGCGGCAGGGCGGCTAACTATGGCTACACCTTC	CASSLRGGRAANYGYTF
TRBD1	TRBV7-8	.	TRBJ1-6	TGTGCCAGCAGCTCACGACAGGGAGATTCACCCCTCCACTTT	CASSSRQGDSPLHF
TRBD1	TRBV6-2/TRBV6-3	.	TRBJ1-6	TGTGCCAGCAGTTACGGCCAGGGGGCGAGAGGCTCACCCCTCCACTTT	CASSYGQGARGSPLHF
TRBD1	TRBV20-1	few	TRBJ2-7	TGCAGTGCACAGGGGGCCTACGAGCAGTACTTC	CSAQGAYEQYF
TRBD1	TRBV5-1	.	TRBJ2-7	TGCGCCAGCAGCTTGGACGGACAGGGTGGGACCGAGCAGTACTTC	CASSLDGQGGTEQYF
.	TRBV6-5	.	TRBJ1-2	TGTGCCAGCAAAGACACGAGCGGCGGCTACACCTTC	CASKDTSGGYTF
TRBD1	TRBV7-9	.	TRBJ2-5	TGTGCCAGCAGCCTCGACCTGACAGGGGTAAAAGGAGAGACCCAGTACTTC	CASSLDLTGVKGETQYF
.	TRBV28	.	TRBJ2-1	TGTGCCAGCAGTTTTCGGCCGAGCTCCTACAATGAGCAGTTCTTC	CASSFRPSSYNEQFF
.	TRBV11-2	.	TRBJ2-1	TGTGCCAGCAGCTTAGCTCGCCTAGCTTACAATGAGCAGTTCTTC	CASSLARLAYNEQFF
TRBD2	TRBV28	.	TRBJ2-1	TGTGCCAGCAGGGGCGTCAGCGGGAGGGCCTTTAATGAGCAGTTCTTC	CASRGVSGRAFNEQFF
TRBD1	TRBV4-1	.	TRBJ1-2	TGCGCCAGCAGCCAAGATGAAGTGGAAGGTACAGGGGGCGGTATTGGCTACACCTTC	CASSQDEVEGTGGGIGYTF
.	TRBV6-1	.	TRBJ2-5	TGTGCCAGCAGTGGCATCCTAGGAGGGAGGCCCCAAGAGACCCAGTACTTC	CASSGILGGRPQETQYF
TRBD2	TRBV5-1	once	TRBJ2-7	TGCGCCAGCAGCTTAAGAGCGGGAGGGTCCCCTGACGAGCAGTACTTC	CASSLRAGGSPDEQYF
.	TRBV5-4	.	TRBJ1-5	TGTGCCAGCAGCTTGGAAGGGGTCCCTAATCAGCCCCAGCATTTT	CASSLEGVPNQPQHF
.	TRBV12-3/TRBV12-4	.	TRBJ2-7	TGTGCCAGCAGTTTACTGGGGGAGCAGTACTTC	CASSLLGEQYF
.	TRBV3-1/TRBV3-2	.	TRBJ1-2	TGTGCCAGCAGCCAGGGGGCATTGGGTGGCTACACCTTC	CASSQGALGGYTF
.	TRBV15	.	TRBJ2-3	TGTGCCACCAGCAGAGATCCAGAACTGGGGACAGATACGCAGTATTTT	CATSRDPELGTDTQYF
.	TRBV5-6	.	TRBJ1-1	TGTGCCAGCAAATTGACAGGAATGAACACTGAAGCTTTCTTT	CASKLTGMNTEAFF
.	TRBV7-3	.	TRBJ1-1	TGTGCCAGCAGCTTACGGGGTGGGGGCACTGAAGCTTTCTTT	CASSLRGGGTEAFF
TRBD1	TRBV6-1	.	TRBJ1-5	TGTGCCAGCAGTGAGGAGACAGGGAGGAATCAGCCCCAGCATTTT	CASSEETGRNQPQHF
TRBD1	TRBV14	.	TRBJ2-7	TGTGCCAGCAGCCTTCTAGGGGGCCGTATGAAAGACGAGCAGTACTTC	CASSLLGGRMKDEQYF
.	TRBV4-1	.	TRBJ2-4	TGCGCCAGCAGCCAAGGGCGAGGCGTTGGTAGAGCCAAAAACATTCAGTACTTC	CASSQGRGVGRAKNIQYF